The 21 T cell receptor gamma chains listed next were all sequenced from one sample in a study of Vδ1+ human thymocytes. Study-level results: In the thymus, TRG and TRD repertoires looked highly polyclonal with Gaussian CDR3 lengths.

The template was reverse-transcribed extracted RNA. Multiplex PCR used pooled V-gene forward primers and a constant-region reverse primer to amplify CDR3s. TCRdb repeated clone calling on the multiplex PCR reads with CATT. The data hold fewer than 14,000 gamma-chain clones, with about 46% observed a single time. For these TCRs, the target antigens are not known. The source material was Vdelta1+ gamma-delta thymocytes from the thymus. Subset given: FACS-sorted CD3+ TCRalphabeta- TCRVdelta1+ TCRVdelta2- thymocytes. The receptors originated from a boy less than two years old who had congenital heart surgery.

In the case of this clone: Other nucleotide sequences in the sample specify the same CDR3. With the J gene uncalled, the V gene is TRGV4. This CDR3 spans 9 amino acids. Germline V gene sequence: CDR1 EGSTGY, CDR2 YDSYTSSV. The CDR3, as DNA: TGTGCCACCTGGGATGGGCCCCTCTTT. As protein: CATWDGPLF.

This chain connects TRGV4 to TRGJ1 or TRGJ2. No J gene is reported in TCRdb; it was inferred here by comparing the DNA with germline. CDR1 is EGSTGY, CDR2 YDSYTSSV, per germline. CDR3 size: 18 residues. Trimming at V came to 0 bases and at J to 1 base, leaving 15 bases not matched to a gene. The CDR3 sequence is CATWDGSTVLTNYYKKLF. CDR3 DNA: TGTGCCACCTGGGATGGGAGTACGGTCTTGACCAATTATTATAAGAAACTCTTT.

This chain uses TRGV4 with TRGJ1 or TRGJ2. The J gene was missing in TCRdb and was found by matching the end of the DNA to germline. CDR3 length equals 13 residues. V shed 5 bases and J 4 bases; nucleotides not matched to a gene: 8. CDR1 is EGSTGY, CDR2 YDSYTSSV, per germline. This CDR3 is CATWAAKYYKKLF. CDR3 DNA sequence: TGTGCCACCTGGGCTGCGAAGTATTATAAGAAACTCTTT.

The chain joins TRGV8 to TRGJ1 or TRGJ2. The J gene comes from matching the DNA to germline here; TCRdb lacks it. Per germline, CDR1 VENAVY and CDR2 YDSYNSRV. This CDR3 contains 13 residues. V lost 3 bases to trimming and J lost 3 bases; unmatched junction nucleotides: 5. The CDR3 nucleotides are TGTGCCACCTGGGATTACTTTTATTATAAGAAACTCTTT. It encodes CATWDYFYYKKLF.

As concerns this clone: Other DNA variants within this sample encode the same CDR3. The chain joins TRGV3 to TRGJ1 or TRGJ2. TCRdb supplies no J gene; here it was assigned by aligning the nucleotide sequence to germline. V trimming: 0 bases; J trimming: 5 bases; junction bases outside the gene matches: 4. This CDR3 has 13 amino acids. Germline values: CDR1 VTNTFY, CDR2 YDVSTARD (reference sequence). This CDR3 reads CATWDRRDYKKLF. The CDR3 nucleotides read TGTGCCACCTGGGACAGGCGCGATTATAAGAAACTCTTT.

The rearrangement links TRGV4 to TRGJ1 or TRGJ2. In the absence of a J gene in TCRdb, the DNA was matched to germline to assign it here. Germline V lookup: CDR1 EGSTGY, CDR2 YDSYTSSV. The ends lost 4 bases at V and 8 bases at J; junction bases unmatched: 5. The length of the CDR3 is 11 residues. The DNA for the CDR3 is TGTGCCACCTGGGAGTTTGATAAGAAACTCTTT. Translated: CATWEFDKKLF.

The V and J genes are TRGV9 and TRGJ1 or TRGJ2. From germline, CDR1 is GITISATS and CDR2 ISYDGTV (reference sequence). The V segment lost 0 bases and the J segment 11 bases; nucleotides outside the gene matches: 4. The CDR3 length is 11 residues. The CDR3 here is CALWEVKEKLF. CDR3 nucleotide sequence: TGTGCCTTGTGGGAGGTGAAAGAGAAACTCTTT.

The sample holds a few counts of this clone. Other DNA sequences in this specimen translate into the identical CDR3. V and J are TRGV9 and TRGJ1 or TRGJ2. The CDR3 extends over 13 amino acids. J lost 7 bases, V lost 0 bases, and 6 bases had no gene match. Germline V gene data show CDR1 as GITISATS and CDR2 as ISYDGTV (reference sequence). This CDR3 is CALWEVQGYKKLF. The CDR3 nucleotides read TGTGCCTTGTGGGAGGTGCAGGGATATAAGAAACTCTTT.

The J gene is TRGJ1 or TRGJ2, the V gene TRGV8. TCRdb gives no J gene; it was assigned here by matching the DNA to germline. The J segment lost 11 bases and the V segment lost 1 base, leaving 8 bases of the junction unmatched. There are 12 residues in the CDR3. Germline CDR1 and CDR2: VENAVY and YDSYNSRV. CDR3 DNA sequence: TGTGCCACCTGGGATAGTGTAGGACAGAAACTCTTT. It encodes CATWDSVGQKLF.

As to this clone: A junction boundary mismatches the germline segment, possibly from a read error. V gene TRGV2 combines with J gene TRGJP2. The CDR3 totals 15 residues. CDR1 is EGSNGY and CDR2 is YDSYNSKV in the germline V gene. CDR3: CATWDGSRCDWIKTF. CDR3 DNA: TGTGCCACCTGGGACGGGTCCCGTTGTGATTGGATCAAGACATTT.

The chain uses TRGV9 and TRGJ1 or TRGJ2. No J segment appears in TCRdb, so it was assigned here by matching the sequence to germline. V shed 0 bases and J 2 bases; nucleotides not matched to a gene: 10. Germline CDR1 reads GITISATS; CDR2 reads ISYDGTV (reference sequence). The CDR3 is 16 amino acids. The DNA of the CDR3 is TGTGCCTTGTGGGAGGTGCTGGCCTCAGATTATTATAAGAAACTCTTT. Protein sequence: CALWEVLASDYYKKLF.

Remarks on this clone: Other DNA sequences in the sample encode the same CDR3. This chain uses TRGV9 with TRGJ1 or TRGJ2. Losses at the gene ends were 1 base for V and 10 bases for J; bases not matched to a gene: 4. The CDR3 is made up of 11 amino acids. CDR1 is GITISATS and CDR2 is ISYDGTV in the germline V gene (reference sequence). The CDR3 region is CALWEVEKKLF. The CDR3 nucleotides read TGTGCCTTGTGGGAGGTCGAAAAGAAACTCTTT.

This clone has more than one count but fewer than ten. The V and J genes are TRGV9 and TRGJ1 or TRGJ2. The CDR3 runs to 14 residues. The ends lost 0 bases at V and 7 bases at J; junction bases unmatched: 9. Germline V gives CDR1 GITISATS, CDR2 ISYDGTV (reference sequence). The CDR3 nucleotides are TGTGCCTTGTGGGAGGTGCCGTTTCCCTATAAGAAACTCTTT. As protein: CALWEVPFPYKKLF.

V is TRGV9 and J is TRGJP1. TCRdb offers no J gene call, so here the DNA was matched to germline to obtain one. Germline V gives CDR1 GITISATS, CDR2 ISYDGTV (reference sequence). Losses at the gene ends were 5 bases for V and 3 bases for J; bases not matched to a gene: 3. CDR3 length: 13 residues. As DNA, the CDR3 is TGTGCCTTGTGGGCATCCACTGGTTGGTTCAAGATATTT. Protein product: CALWASTGWFKIF.

Comment on this clone: At one of its ends the junction is not consistent with the germline gene, which may arise from a read error. The chain has TRGV5 and TRGJ1 or TRGJ2. Germline V gene sequence: CDR1 VINAFY, CDR2 YDVSNSKD. The CDR3 covers 12 residues. CDR3 in DNA: TGTGCCACCGGGATGCCGGGTTATAACAAACTATTT. This codes for CATGMPGYNKLF.

Only one count was recorded for this clone. This may be a read error: a much more frequent sequence differs by one nucleotide. The chain recombines TRGV9 with TRGJ1 or TRGJ2. TCRdb offers no J gene call, so here the DNA was matched to germline to obtain one. Trimming took 0 bases from V and 5 from J; bases not matched to a gene: 4. This CDR3 is built from 13 residues. Germline V gene sequence: CDR1 GITISATS, CDR2 ISYDGTV (reference sequence). The chain's CDR3 is CALWEVPDYKKLF. DNA of the CDR3: TGTGCCTTGTGGGAGGTGCCGGATTATAAGAAACTCTTT.

This clone was seen more than once but under ten times. In the same sample, other DNA sequences code for this CDR3. This chain connects TRGV9 to TRGJ1 or TRGJ2. This CDR3 region has 15 residues. Germline-derived CDR1 and CDR2 are GITISATS and ISYDGTV (reference sequence). Trimming took 0 bases from V and 0 from J; bases not matched to a gene: 5. DNA for the CDR3: TGTGCCTTGTGGGAGGTGGGCTCGAATTATTATAAGAAACTCTTT. This encodes CALWEVGSNYYKKLF.

There are a few counts of this clone. It may be a read error: a sequence one base away is much more abundant. The chain employs TRGV9 and TRGJ1 or TRGJ2. V shed 4 bases, J shed 0 bases, and the junction held 3 bases outside the gene matches. CDR3 size: 13 residues. Germline V CDR1 and CDR2: GITISATS, ISYDGTV (reference sequence). CDR3 protein: CALWDANYYKKLF. Here the CDR3 DNA reads TGTGCCTTGTGGGATGCGAATTATTATAAGAAACTCTTT.

This clone was seen a handful of times. V is TRGV9 and J is TRGJ1 or TRGJ2. This CDR3 is built from 14 residues. The trim removed 3 bases at V and 3 bases at J, leaving 8 bases unmatched. Germline CDR1 is GITISATS and CDR2 is ISYDGTV (reference sequence). The CDR3 DNA is TGTGCCTTGTGGGAGTCCCCGCCTTATTATAAGAAACTCTTT. It codes for CALWESPPYYKKLF.

The chain joins TRGV4 to TRGJ1 or TRGJ2. The J gene, absent from TCRdb, was called here by matching the DNA to germline. CDR1 is EGSTGY, CDR2 YDSYTSSV, per germline. This CDR3 has 12 residues. With V trimmed by 1 base and J by 5 bases, 2 bases remained unmatched. CDR3 sequence reads: CATWDGDYKKLF. In DNA, the CDR3 is TGTGCCACCTGGGATGGAGATTATAAGAAACTCTTT.

The genes are TRGV2 and TRGJP2. Here the J gene was assigned by germline matching of the DNA, as TCRdb has none. The CDR3 runs 13 residues. After removal of 0 bases from V and 7 bases from J, the junction contained 2 bases not matched to a gene. In germline, CDR1 is EGSNGY, CDR2 YDSYNSKV. CDR3 coding DNA: TGTGCCACCTGGGACGGGCCTGATTGGATCAAGACGTTT. Translating gives CATWDGPDWIKTF.